This T cell receptor beta chain emerged from a study of beta chain features in type 1 diabetes. Findings and caveats of the study: Patients with Type 1 diabetes showed moderately but significantly shorter TCRB CDR3s in all four CD4+ subsets. Within the patient group, naive, central memory and Treg TCRB repertoires appeared more similar to each other than within healthy donors.

Concerning this clone: Antigen unknown.

In germline, CDR1 is LNHDA, CDR2 SQIVND (reference sequence). Trimming took off 7 bases at V and 3 bases at J, with 24 bases between the two ends. The CDR3 sequence is 17 residues long. Sequencing targeted expressed TCRB transcripts, as all isolated RNA had been reverse transcribed. Naive, central memory and regulatory T cell samples averaged approximately 3.8 million reads. Sequencing was performed with immunoSEQ multiplex PCR; in TCRdb, only in-frame clones are kept and a portion is missing. The table shows about 360,000 clones, with 10% to 15% occurring only once. The chain carries TRBV19 and TRBJ2-5; D unclear. This TCR came from a man between 18 and 35 years old in good health. Material for sequencing was naive CD4+ T cells from blood. For the CDR3, the DNA is TGTGCCAGTAAGGAGAGTCGAGGCAGTTCAGTAGAAGAGACCCAGTACTTC. Residues: CASKESRGSSVEETQYF.